The rows below give T cell receptor beta chains drawn from one sample of a study of regulatory T cells in long-lasting Graves disease. Each CDR3 protein is one row after TCRdb ran MiXCR on the multiplex PCR reads. The data contain roughly 500,000 distinct CDR3 sequences, around a fifth of them singletons. This specimen consisted of peripheral blood mononuclear cells (PBMCs), obtained when the disease was refractory, from a patient treated with antithyroid drugs. These TCRs come from a female donor with Graves disease. CDR3s include the opening cysteine and the closing phenylalanine or tryptophan. D genes are given only for firm matches. A clone size is listed for some rows: how often the clone was seen (once, few, many), or a class if it is expanded.

D	V	size	J	CDR3	DNA
TRBD1	TRBV5-1	.	TRBJ1-2	CASSLTSGQSYGYTF	TGCGCCAGCAGCTTGACCTCGGGACAGTCCTATGGCTACACCTTC
TRBD2	TRBV7-2	.	TRBJ2-7	CASSLPVAGDEQYF	TGTGCCAGCAGCTTACCTGTAGCGGGAGACGAGCAGTACTTC
.	TRBV30	many	TRBJ2-2	CAWSGGTGELFF	TGTGCCTGGAGTGGGGGCACCGGGGAGCTGTTTTTT
.	TRBV28	many	TRBJ1-4	CASSLYGKLFF	TGTGCCAGCAGCCTCTACGGTAAACTGTTTTTT
.	TRBV19	few	TRBJ1-5	CASTPVGASNQPQHF	TGTGCCAGTACTCCGGTGGGGGCTAGCAATCAGCCCCAGCATTTT
.	TRBV4-1	.	TRBJ2-7	CASSPLWETIEQYF	TGCGCCAGCAGCCCCCTCTGGGAAACTATCGAGCAGTACTTC
TRBD1	TRBV10-2	.	TRBJ1-5	CASSDRGYNQPQHF	TGCGCCAGCAGCGACAGGGGATACAATCAGCCCCAGCATTTT
.	TRBV20-1	.	TRBJ1-4	CSATSGRGKLFF	TGCAGTGCTACCTCAGGGAGGGGAAAACTGTTTTTT
TRBD2	TRBV7-2	.	TRBJ2-7	CTSSSGLAASSYEQYF	TGTACCAGCAGCTCCGGACTAGCGGCTAGCTCCTACGAGCAGTACTTC
.	TRBV30	many	TRBJ2-2	CAWSEGAGELFF	TGTGCCTGGAGTGAGGGAGCCGGGGAGCTGTTTTTT
TRBD2	TRBV11-2	many	TRBJ2-7	CASSLVRLAGEGQYF	TGTGCCAGCAGCTTAGTCCGACTAGCGGGAGAGGGGCAGTACTTC
.	TRBV20-1	.	TRBJ1-4	CSARDFPAFDEKLFF	TGCAGTGCTAGAGATTTTCCAGCCTTTGATGAAAAACTGTTTTTT
.	TRBV30	few	TRBJ1-5	CAWSRGTDSNQPQHF	TGTGCCTGGAGTCGGGGGACTGATAGCAATCAGCCCCAGCATTTT
.	TRBV15	few	TRBJ1-6	CATSRGLQGDSPLHF	TGTGCCACCAGCAGAGGGCTCCAAGGAGATTCACCCCTCCACTTT
.	TRBV9	.	TRBJ2-7	CASSPGTGGTSSYEQYF	TGTGCCAGCAGCCCCGGGACAGGAGGGACTAGCAGCTACGAGCAGTACTTC
TRBD2	TRBV12-3/TRBV12-4	.	TRBJ2-3	CASSLVGASGGTDTQYF	TGTGCCAGCAGTTTAGTAGGGGCTAGCGGCGGCACAGATACGCAGTATTTT
.	TRBV4-2	few	TRBJ1-4	CASSHPARDATNEKLFF	TGTGCCAGCAGCCACCCTGCAAGGGATGCAACTAATGAAAAACTGTTTTTT
.	TRBV19	few	TRBJ2-7	CASTPSLGNWYEQYF	TGTGCCAGTACCCCTTCTTTAGGCAACTGGTACGAGCAGTACTTC
.	TRBV28	many	TRBJ2-2	CASSFRGYTGELFF	TGTGCCAGCAGTTTTAGGGGTTACACCGGGGAGCTGTTTTTT
TRBD2	TRBV10-3	many	TRBJ2-7	CAISDPGLAGVLEQYF	TGTGCCATCAGTGACCCCGGACTAGCGGGAGTCCTCGAGCAGTACTTC
TRBD1	TRBV12-3/TRBV12-4	many	TRBJ2-5	CASREGGEETQYF	TGTGCCAGCAGGGAAGGGGGCGAAGAGACCCAGTACTTC
.	TRBV5-1	once	TRBJ2-6	CASSLTLSGANVLTF	TGCGCCAGCAGCTTGACCCTCTCTGGGGCCAACGTCCTGACTTTC
.	TRBV28	many	TRBJ2-7	CASSLNRVHEQYF	TGTGCCAGCAGTTTAAACAGGGTCCACGAGCAGTACTTC
.	TRBV6-1	.	TRBJ2-7	CSGRDSLSTEQYF	TGTTCCGGACGGGATTCCCTCTCTACCGAGCAGTACTTC
TRBD2	TRBV28	many	TRBJ2-5	CASSTGLAGPAQYF	TGTGCCAGCAGTACCGGACTAGCGGGTCCTGCCCAGTACTTC
TRBD1	TRBV12-5	.	TRBJ1-1	CASGLEPGTGPQAFF	TGTGCTAGTGGTTTGGAACCCGGGACAGGGCCTCAAGCTTTCTTT
TRBD1	TRBV18	few	TRBJ1-4	CASSPGQGTNEKLFF	TGTGCCAGCTCACCAGGACAGGGCACTAATGAAAAACTGTTTTTT
TRBD2	TRBV18	.	TRBJ2-1	CASSERGGSSYNEQFF	TGTGCCAGCTCAGAAAGGGGAGGGAGCTCCTACAATGAGCAGTTCTTC
.	TRBV29-1	many	TRBJ1-2	CSVDFPNYGYTF	TGCAGCGTTGATTTCCCGAACTATGGCTACACCTTC
.	TRBV20-1	.	TRBJ2-7	CSARPGASYEQYF	TGCAGTGCTAGACCCGGGGCGTCCTACGAGCAGTACTTC
TRBD1	TRBV6-1	few	TRBJ2-2	CASRPGTGVGELFF	TGTGCCAGCAGGCCCGGGACAGGGGTCGGGGAGCTGTTTTTT
.	TRBV19	.	TRBJ1-2	CASSIQGDGYTF	TGTGCCAGTAGTATACAGGGAGATGGCTACACCTTC
.	TRBV6-2/TRBV6-3	.	TRBJ2-1	CASSYSLRRSYNEQFF	TGTGCCAGCAGTTACTCGCTGCGCCGCTCCTACAATGAGCAGTTCTTC
TRBD2	TRBV12-3/TRBV12-4	.	TRBJ2-3	CASSLAGLKVSTDTQYF	TGTGCCAGCAGTTTAGCGGGACTAAAGGTTAGCACAGATACGCAGTATTTT
TRBD1	TRBV7-9	.	TRBJ2-2	CASTRQGDTGELFF	TGTGCCAGCACACGACAGGGGGACACCGGGGAGCTGTTTTTT
.	TRBV20-1	many	TRBJ1-2	CSARAGDPFYGYTF	TGCAGTGCTAGGGCAGGGGATCCCTTTTATGGCTACACCTTC
TRBD2	TRBV6-1	few	TRBJ2-7	CASSGTSNPESSYEQYF	TGTGCCAGCAGCGGGACTAGTAATCCCGAAAGCTCCTACGAGCAGTACTTC
.	TRBV27	.	TRBJ1-3	CASSLSWGSGNTIYF	TGTGCCAGCAGTTTATCGTGGGGCTCTGGAAACACCATATATTTT
.	TRBV7-9	.	TRBJ2-7	CASSLDGTSFYEQYF	TGTGCCAGCAGCTTAGACGGGACTTCCTTTTACGAGCAGTACTTC
.	TRBV30	.	TRBJ2-5	CAWRGTGPETQYF	TGTGCCTGGAGGGGAACAGGGCCAGAGACCCAGTACTTC
.	TRBV12-3/TRBV12-4	few	TRBJ1-3	CASSPQPVTGGGNTIYF	TGTGCCAGCAGTCCGCAGCCAGTAACAGGTGGCGGAAACACCATATATTTT
TRBD1	TRBV20-1	many	TRBJ1-2	CSARGWDRDYGYTF	TGCAGTGCTAGGGGGTGGGACAGGGACTATGGCTACACCTTC
.	TRBV13	many	TRBJ2-7	CASSLGAARGEQYF	TGTGCCAGCAGCTTAGGCGCGGCTAGAGGCGAGCAGTACTTC
.	TRBV3-1	many	TRBJ1-5	CASSQSSGNQPQHF	TGTGCCAGCAGTCAATCCAGTGGCAATCAGCCCCAGCATTTT
.	TRBV6-5	few	TRBJ1-3	CASSFSSGDLSGNTIYF	TGTGCCAGCAGTTTTAGCTCTGGGGATCTCTCTGGAAACACCATATATTTT
.	TRBV4-2	.	TRBJ2-7	CASSQSADEQYF	TGTGCCAGCAGCCAATCTGCGGACGAGCAGTACTTC
.	TRBV5-1	.	TRBJ1-2	CASSLLGGSYGYTF	TGCGCCAGCAGCTTGCTGGGGGGATCCTATGGCTACACCTTC
TRBD1	TRBV2	many	TRBJ2-5	CASSAGQGLETQYF	TGTGCCAGCAGTGCGGGACAGGGCCTAGAGACCCAGTACTTC
TRBD1	TRBV2	few	TRBJ2-6	CASSQTGGPISGANVLTF	TGTGCCAGCAGTCAGACAGGGGGCCCAATCTCTGGGGCCAACGTCCTGACTTTC
.	TRBV3-1	few	TRBJ2-3	CASSPGRPTDTQYF	TGTGCCAGCAGCCCCGGACGGCCCACAGATACGCAGTATTTT
.	TRBV6-2/TRBV6-3	few	TRBJ1-3	CASSYSPGAGNTIYF	TGTGCCAGCAGTTACTCACCGGGGGCCGGAAACACCATATATTTT
.	TRBV5-6	many	TRBJ2-7	CASSTDRALSGRHREQYF	TGTGCCAGCAGCACGGACAGGGCGTTAAGCGGGAGGCATCGAGAGCAGTACTTC
.	TRBV5-1	many	TRBJ1-1	CASSPERGYMNTEAFF	TGCGCCAGCAGCCCCGAACGGGGGTACATGAACACTGAAGCTTTCTTT